A selection of T cell receptor beta chains follows, all from one sample in a study of shared clonotypes between healthy human individuals. The data were produced by immunoSEQ multiplex PCR, yet TCRdb's version contains in-frame clones alone and is incomplete. Of about 1 million clones in the sample, about 75% were seen once. The sequenced sample consisted of memory CD4+ T cells sorted from blood. Every receptor here comes from a man aged 18 to 30 in good health. Both conserved end residues are part of each CDR3. Fields, in order: V gene, D gene, clone size, J gene, CDR3 DNA, CDR3 protein. D genes are given only for firm matches. Only part of the rows carry a size: once, few, many, or a class if the clone is expanded.

V gene: TRBV19
D gene: .
clone size: .
J gene: TRBJ1-1
CDR3 DNA: TGTGCCAGTAGTATCAGGCAAGACACTGAAGCTTTCTTT
CDR3 protein: CASSIRQDTEAFF

V gene: TRBV4-1
D gene: .
clone size: .
J gene: TRBJ2-7
CDR3 DNA: TGCGCCAGCAGCCAAGGCCAAGGGGTTAGCTCCTACGAGCAGTACTTC
CDR3 protein: CASSQGQGVSSYEQYF

V gene: TRBV5-1
D gene: .
clone size: .
J gene: TRBJ2-7
CDR3 DNA: TGCGCCAGCAGCTTGGTCTCGCAGGGTAGGAACGAGCAGTACTTC
CDR3 protein: CASSLVSQGRNEQYF

V gene: TRBV30
D gene: TRBD1
clone size: .
J gene: TRBJ2-5
CDR3 DNA: TGTGCCTGGAGTGTAGGGACAGGGCAAGAGACCCAGTACTTC
CDR3 protein: CAWSVGTGQETQYF

V gene: TRBV9
D gene: .
clone size: .
J gene: TRBJ1-3
CDR3 DNA: TGTGCCAGCAGCCTCTCCCCTGCAGCGGTAGGAAACACCATATATTTT
CDR3 protein: CASSLSPAAVGNTIYF

V gene: TRBV6-6
D gene: .
clone size: .
J gene: TRBJ2-7
CDR3 DNA: TGTGCCAGCAGTCCCTCGGGTAGTCCCGGGTACGAGCAGTACTTC
CDR3 protein: CASSPSGSPGYEQYF

V gene: TRBV2
D gene: TRBD1
clone size: .
J gene: TRBJ2-2
CDR3 DNA: TGTGCCAGCGGGGGACAGGGGGCCGGCGGGGAGCTGTTTTTT
CDR3 protein: CASGGQGAGGELFF

V gene: TRBV7-2
D gene: .
clone size: .
J gene: TRBJ2-5
CDR3 DNA: TGTGCCAGCAGCCCACGGACTGGAGAGACCCAGTACTTC
CDR3 protein: CASSPRTGETQYF

V gene: TRBV4-1
D gene: TRBD1
clone size: few
J gene: TRBJ2-7
CDR3 DNA: TGCGCCAGCAGCCTGGGACAGGGGGTTTCCTACGAGCAGTACTTC
CDR3 protein: CASSLGQGVSYEQYF

V gene: TRBV29-1
D gene: .
clone size: few
J gene: TRBJ1-3
CDR3 DNA: TGCAGCGTTGTGGGTGTCGGAAACACCATATATTTT
CDR3 protein: CSVVGVGNTIYF

V gene: TRBV21-1
D gene: .
clone size: .
J gene: TRBJ2-2
CDR3 DNA: TGTGCCAGCAGCTTCTCGGCGGCTAGCTGGAACACCGGGGAGCTGTTTTTT
CDR3 protein: CASSFSAASWNTGELFF

V gene: TRBV5-1
D gene: .
clone size: .
J gene: TRBJ1-5
CDR3 DNA: TGCGCCAGCAGCTTGGCCGAGGGGGATCAGCCCCAGCATTTT
CDR3 protein: CASSLAEGDQPQHF

V gene: TRBV2
D gene: TRBD2
clone size: .
J gene: TRBJ2-3
CDR3 DNA: TGTGCCAGCAGGCCCGGGACTAGCGTCACAGATACGCAGTATTTT
CDR3 protein: CASRPGTSVTDTQYF

V gene: TRBV11-3
D gene: .
clone size: .
J gene: TRBJ2-7
CDR3 DNA: TGTGCCAACCGGGACAATACCTACGAGCAGTACTTC
CDR3 protein: CANRDNTYEQYF

V gene: TRBV30
D gene: TRBD1
clone size: .
J gene: TRBJ2-7
CDR3 DNA: TGTGCCTGGAGTCCGCCCCTTGACAGGGTCGGCGAGCAGTACTTC
CDR3 protein: CAWSPPLDRVGEQYF

V gene: TRBV5-4
D gene: TRBD1
clone size: many
J gene: TRBJ2-1
CDR3 DNA: TGTGCCAGCAGCTCGACAGGGACAAATGAGCAGTTCTTC
CDR3 protein: CASSSTGTNEQFF

V gene: TRBV6-6
D gene: .
clone size: once
J gene: TRBJ1-1
CDR3 DNA: TGTGCCAGCAGTTATGATTCTGGTAACACTGAAGCTTTCTTT
CDR3 protein: CASSYDSGNTEAFF

V gene: TRBV7-8
D gene: TRBD1
clone size: few
J gene: TRBJ2-7
CDR3 DNA: TGTGCCAGCAGCCGGCCAGGGGGCTACGAGCAGTACTTC
CDR3 protein: CASSRPGGYEQYF

V gene: TRBV21-1
D gene: .
clone size: few
J gene: TRBJ1-5
CDR3 DNA: TGTGCCAGTTCGACAGGGGCAAATCAGCCCCAGCATTTT
CDR3 protein: CASSTGANQPQHF

V gene: TRBV11-2
D gene: TRBD1
clone size: few
J gene: TRBJ1-2
CDR3 DNA: TGTGCCAGCAGCTCCCTCCGGAGACAGGGGCTTGGCTACACCTTC
CDR3 protein: CASSSLRRQGLGYTF

V gene: TRBV7-8
D gene: .
clone size: .
J gene: TRBJ1-2
CDR3 DNA: TGTGCCAGCAGCTCGGGTGGTAGGGGGTCCTTTCCTTATGGCTACACCTTC
CDR3 protein: CASSSGGRGSFPYGYTF

V gene: TRBV11-2
D gene: .
clone size: .
J gene: TRBJ2-3
CDR3 DNA: TGTGCCAGCAGCTTACACGGGGCGGCAGATACGCAGTATTTT
CDR3 protein: CASSLHGAADTQYF

V gene: TRBV5-6
D gene: .
clone size: .
J gene: TRBJ2-5
CDR3 DNA: TGTGCCAGCACCCAGGACCCCCGGGGACAAGAGACCCAGTACTTC
CDR3 protein: CASTQDPRGQETQYF

V gene: TRBV6-1
D gene: TRBD1
clone size: few
J gene: TRBJ1-4
CDR3 DNA: TGTGCCAGCAGTAGAGGACAGGCAACTAATGAAAAACTGTTTTTT
CDR3 protein: CASSRGQATNEKLFF

V gene: TRBV6-6
D gene: .
clone size: once
J gene: TRBJ1-6
CDR3 DNA: TGTGCCAGCGGTAAGACAGGCGAAAATTCACCCCTCCACTTT
CDR3 protein: CASGKTGENSPLHF

V gene: TRBV5-1
D gene: TRBD2
clone size: .
J gene: TRBJ2-2
CDR3 DNA: TGCGCCAGCAGCTCCGCGGGACTAGCGGGAGGTAACACCGGGGAGCTGTTTTTT
CDR3 protein: CASSSAGLAGGNTGELFF

V gene: TRBV4-1
D gene: TRBD1
clone size: few
J gene: TRBJ2-1
CDR3 DNA: TGCGCCAGCAGCCAAGGTGCGGGACAGGGTTTTGGATATGAGCAGTTCTTC
CDR3 protein: CASSQGAGQGFGYEQFF

V gene: TRBV5-5
D gene: TRBD1
clone size: .
J gene: TRBJ1-1
CDR3 DNA: TGTGCCAGCAGCGGCCACGGGGGACAGATGAACACTGAAGCTTTCTTT
CDR3 protein: CASSGHGGQMNTEAFF

V gene: TRBV10-3
D gene: .
clone size: .
J gene: TRBJ1-5
CDR3 DNA: TGTGCCATCAGTGAACCTAGCAATCAGCCCCAGCATTTT
CDR3 protein: CAISEPSNQPQHF

V gene: TRBV7-9
D gene: TRBD1
clone size: .
J gene: TRBJ2-1
CDR3 DNA: TGTGCCAGCAGCCAGGGACAGGGGGCCCGAGTTGAGCAGTTCTTC
CDR3 protein: CASSQGQGARVEQFF

V gene: TRBV5-4
D gene: TRBD2
clone size: few
J gene: TRBJ2-1
CDR3 DNA: TGTGCCAGCAGCTTGGATAGCGGGAGAGTCAATGAGCAGTTCTTC
CDR3 protein: CASSLDSGRVNEQFF

V gene: TRBV19
D gene: .
clone size: .
J gene: TRBJ1-1
CDR3 DNA: TGTGCCAGTAGTATAGTGGACTCGGGAACTTTCTTT
CDR3 protein: CASSIVDSGTFF

V gene: TRBV4-2
D gene: TRBD1
clone size: .
J gene: TRBJ2-7
CDR3 DNA: TGTGCCAGCAGCCAAGATCTCGACAGGGATGGCGAGCAGTACTTC
CDR3 protein: CASSQDLDRDGEQYF

V gene: TRBV5-6
D gene: TRBD1
clone size: .
J gene: TRBJ1-5
CDR3 DNA: TGTGCCAGCAGCTCAACAGGGGCGAGCAATCAGCCCCAGCATTTT
CDR3 protein: CASSSTGASNQPQHF

V gene: TRBV18
D gene: .
clone size: .
J gene: TRBJ2-2
CDR3 DNA: TGTGCCAGCTCACCACAGGGGAACACCGGGGAGCTGTTTTTT
CDR3 protein: CASSPQGNTGELFF

V gene: TRBV18
D gene: .
clone size: .
J gene: TRBJ1-1
CDR3 DNA: TGTGCCAGCTCTTATCAGGGGTTGGGGACTGAAGCTTTCTTT
CDR3 protein: CASSYQGLGTEAFF

V gene: TRBV7-3
D gene: TRBD1
clone size: .
J gene: TRBJ2-1
CDR3 DNA: TGTGCCAGCAGCTTAACTCCGGACAGGAATGAGCAGTTCTTC
CDR3 protein: CASSLTPDRNEQFF

V gene: TRBV7-6
D gene: TRBD1
clone size: .
J gene: TRBJ1-3
CDR3 DNA: TGTGCCAGCAGCTTAGGACAGGGGGCATCGGGAAACACCATATATTTT
CDR3 protein: CASSLGQGASGNTIYF

V gene: TRBV29-1
D gene: TRBD2
clone size: once
J gene: TRBJ2-1
CDR3 DNA: TGCAGCGTTGGGGGGGGATACAATGAGCAGTTCTTC
CDR3 protein: CSVGGGYNEQFF

V gene: TRBV11-2
D gene: TRBD2
clone size: .
J gene: TRBJ2-7
CDR3 DNA: TGTGCCAGCAGCGCTACTAGCGGATGGGGCGAGCAGTACTTC
CDR3 protein: CASSATSGWGEQYF

V gene: TRBV4-1
D gene: .
clone size: .
J gene: TRBJ1-6
CDR3 DNA: TGCGCCAGCAGCCAAGATTCAGGGAGCTCCTATAATTCACCCCTCCACTTT
CDR3 protein: CASSQDSGSSYNSPLHF

V gene: TRBV27
D gene: .
clone size: .
J gene: TRBJ1-5
CDR3 DNA: TGTGCCAGCAGTTTAGAGTTCGGCAGTAGTCGCAATCAGCCCCAGCATTTT
CDR3 protein: CASSLEFGSSRNQPQHF

V gene: TRBV11-2
D gene: TRBD1
clone size: few
J gene: TRBJ1-1
CDR3 DNA: TGTGCCAGCAGTTGGGGACAGATGAACACTGAAGCTTTCTTT
CDR3 protein: CASSWGQMNTEAFF

V gene: TRBV13
D gene: .
clone size: .
J gene: TRBJ2-7
CDR3 DNA: TGTGCCAGCAGCTTCATCTCCTACGAGCAGTACTTC
CDR3 protein: CASSFISYEQYF

V gene: TRBV5-1
D gene: .
clone size: .
J gene: TRBJ2-1
CDR3 DNA: TGCGCCAGCAGCTTGGACAGTTGGAATGAGCAGTTCTTC
CDR3 protein: CASSLDSWNEQFF

V gene: TRBV29-1
D gene: .
clone size: .
J gene: TRBJ1-5
CDR3 DNA: TGCAGCGTCGAACAGGGAGGGGGACAGCCCCAGCATTTT
CDR3 protein: CSVEQGGGQPQHF

V gene: TRBV7-2
D gene: TRBD1
clone size: .
J gene: TRBJ1-1
CDR3 DNA: TGTGCCAGCAGCTCGGCGGACAGGGCGGCAATGAGTGGAGCTTTCTTT
CDR3 protein: CASSSADRAAMSGAFF

V gene: TRBV7-2
D gene: .
clone size: .
J gene: TRBJ2-2
CDR3 DNA: TGTGCCACTAAGACCCCGAACACCGGGGAGCTGTTTTTT
CDR3 protein: CATKTPNTGELFF

V gene: TRBV5-4
D gene: .
clone size: .
J gene: TRBJ1-1
CDR3 DNA: TGTGCCAGCAGCAGGGGACTCTGGAAGGGAACGAACACTGAAGCTTTCTTT
CDR3 protein: CASSRGLWKGTNTEAFF

V gene: TRBV7-3
D gene: .
clone size: .
J gene: TRBJ2-2
CDR3 DNA: TGTGCCAGCAGCTTAGGCCAGAACACGGGGGAGCTGTTTTTT
CDR3 protein: CASSLGQNTGELFF

V gene: TRBV30
D gene: .
clone size: .
J gene: TRBJ1-2
CDR3 DNA: TGTGCCTGGAGTGAAAAGGGGGGCGGCTACACCTTC
CDR3 protein: CAWSEKGGGYTF

V gene: TRBV5-6
D gene: .
clone size: .
J gene: TRBJ1-5
CDR3 DNA: TGTGCCAGCAGCTTGGGCAGGGTTAGTCAGCCCCAGCATTTT
CDR3 protein: CASSLGRVSQPQHF

V gene: TRBV7-9
D gene: .
clone size: .
J gene: TRBJ2-6
CDR3 DNA: TGTGCCAGCAGCTCCAGCTCTGGGGCCAACGTCCTGACTTTC
CDR3 protein: CASSSSSGANVLTF

V gene: TRBV2
D gene: TRBD2
clone size: .
J gene: TRBJ2-2
CDR3 DNA: TGTGCCAGCACTGCCGGGACTATTAACACCGGGGAGCTGTTTTTT
CDR3 protein: CASTAGTINTGELFF